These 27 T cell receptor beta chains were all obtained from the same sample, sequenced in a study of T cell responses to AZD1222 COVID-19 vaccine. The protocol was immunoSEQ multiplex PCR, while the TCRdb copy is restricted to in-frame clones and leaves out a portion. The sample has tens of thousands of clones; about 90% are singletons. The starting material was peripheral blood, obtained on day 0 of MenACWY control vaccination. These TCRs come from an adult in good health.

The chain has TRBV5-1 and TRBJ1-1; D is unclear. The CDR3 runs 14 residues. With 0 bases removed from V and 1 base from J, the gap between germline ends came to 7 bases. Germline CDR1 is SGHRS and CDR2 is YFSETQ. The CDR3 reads CASSLDGKNTEAFF. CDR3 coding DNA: TGCGCCAGCAGCTTGGATGGAAAGAACACTGAAGCTTTCTTT.

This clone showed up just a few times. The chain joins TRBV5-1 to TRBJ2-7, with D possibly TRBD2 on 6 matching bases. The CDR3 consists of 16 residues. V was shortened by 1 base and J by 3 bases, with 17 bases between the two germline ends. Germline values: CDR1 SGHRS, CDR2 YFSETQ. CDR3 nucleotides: TGCGCCAGCAGCTTGACTAGCCCGGGACCGGACTACGAGCAGTACTTC. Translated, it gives CASSLTSPGPDYEQYF. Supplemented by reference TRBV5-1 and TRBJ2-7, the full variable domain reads KAGVTQTPRYLIKTRGQQVTLSCSPISGHRSVSWYQQTPGQGLQFLFEYFSETQRNKGNFPGRFSGRQFSNSRSEMNVSTLELGDSALYLCASSLTSPGPDYEQYFGPGTRLTVT.

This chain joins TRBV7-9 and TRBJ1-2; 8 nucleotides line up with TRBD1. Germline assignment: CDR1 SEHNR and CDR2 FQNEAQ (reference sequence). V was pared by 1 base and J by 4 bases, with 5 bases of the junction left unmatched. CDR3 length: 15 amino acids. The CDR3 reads CASSLGQGLSYGYTF. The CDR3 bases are TGTGCCAGCAGCTTAGGACAGGGGCTGAGCTATGGCTACACCTTC.

The CDR3 sequence is CASSPSSYNSPLHF. CDR3 DNA: TGCGCCAGCAGTCCGAGCTCCTATAATTCACCCCTCCACTTT. The V call is TRBV23-1, the J call TRBJ1-6; D ambiguous. TRBV23-1 is an ORF, with its function uncertain. V was pared by 4 bases and J by 0 bases, with 4 bases between. There are 14 residues in the CDR3.

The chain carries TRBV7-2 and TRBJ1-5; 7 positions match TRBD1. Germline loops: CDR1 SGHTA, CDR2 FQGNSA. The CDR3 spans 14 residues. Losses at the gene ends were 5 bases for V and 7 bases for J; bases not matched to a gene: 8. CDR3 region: CASSLDRAGQPQHF. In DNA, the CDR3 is TGTGCCAGCAGCCTTGACAGGGCTGGCCAGCCCCAGCATTTT. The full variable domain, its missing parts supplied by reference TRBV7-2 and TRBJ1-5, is GAGVSQSPSNKVTEKGKDVELRCDPISGHTALYWYRQSLGQGLEFLIYFQGNSAPDKSGLPSDRFSAERTGGSVSTLTIQRTQQEDSAVYLCASSLDRAGQPQHFGDGTRLSIL.

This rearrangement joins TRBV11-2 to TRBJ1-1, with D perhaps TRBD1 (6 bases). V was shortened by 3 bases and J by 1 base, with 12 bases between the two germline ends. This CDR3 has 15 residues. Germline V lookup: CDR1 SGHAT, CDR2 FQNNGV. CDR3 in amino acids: CASSLGALGNTEAFF. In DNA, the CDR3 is TGTGCCAGCAGCTTGGGGGCCTTGGGGAACACTGAAGCTTTCTTT. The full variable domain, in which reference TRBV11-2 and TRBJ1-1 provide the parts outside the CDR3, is EAGVAQSPRYKIIEKRQSVAFWCNPISGHATLYWYQQILGQGPKLLIQFQNNGVVDDSQLPKDRFSAERLKGVDSTLKIQPAKLEDSAVYLCASSLGALGNTEAFFGQGTRLTVV.

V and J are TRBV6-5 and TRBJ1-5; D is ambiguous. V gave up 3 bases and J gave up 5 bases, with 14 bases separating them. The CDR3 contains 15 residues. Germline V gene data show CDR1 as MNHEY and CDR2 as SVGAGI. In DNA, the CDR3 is TGTGCCAGCAGTTATTCCCTCACCGCGGATCAGCCCCAGCATTTT. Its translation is CASSYSLTADQPQHF.

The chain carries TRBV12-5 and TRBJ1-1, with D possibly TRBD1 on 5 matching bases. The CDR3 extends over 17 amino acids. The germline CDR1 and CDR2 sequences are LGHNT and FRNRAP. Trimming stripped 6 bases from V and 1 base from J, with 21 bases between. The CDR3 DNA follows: TGTGCTAGTGGCCCCGAGGGGAGTTATTTTAAGAACACTGAAGCTTTCTTT. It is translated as CASGPEGSYFKNTEAFF.

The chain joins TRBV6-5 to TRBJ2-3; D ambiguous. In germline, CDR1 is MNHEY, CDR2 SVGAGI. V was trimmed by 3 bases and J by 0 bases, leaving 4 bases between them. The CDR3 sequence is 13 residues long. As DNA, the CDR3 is TGTGCCAGCAGTTATTCCAGCACAGATACGCAGTATTTT. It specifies CASSYSSTDTQYF.

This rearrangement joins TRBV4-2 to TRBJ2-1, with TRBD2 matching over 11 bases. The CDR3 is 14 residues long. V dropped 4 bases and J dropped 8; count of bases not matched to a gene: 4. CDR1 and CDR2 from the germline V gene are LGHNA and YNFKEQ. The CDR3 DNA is TGTGCCAGCAGCCGTAGCGGGGGGGCCGATGAGCAGTTCTTC. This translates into CASSRSGGADEQFF.

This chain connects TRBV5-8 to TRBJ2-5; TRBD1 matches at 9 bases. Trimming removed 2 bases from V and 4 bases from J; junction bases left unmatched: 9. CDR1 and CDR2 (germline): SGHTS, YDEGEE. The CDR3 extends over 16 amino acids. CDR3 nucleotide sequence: TGTGCCAGCAGCTTAGGACCGACAGGGGGACGAGAGACCCAGTACTTC. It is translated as CASSLGPTGGRETQYF.

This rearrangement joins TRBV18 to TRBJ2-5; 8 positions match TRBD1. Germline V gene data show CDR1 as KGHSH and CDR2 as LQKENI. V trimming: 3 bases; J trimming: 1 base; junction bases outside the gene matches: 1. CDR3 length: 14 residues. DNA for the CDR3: TGTGCCAGCTCACCGGGACAGGCCCAAGAGACCCAGTACTTC. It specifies CASSPGQAQETQYF.

CDR3: CATSRRQGATGELFF. DNA for the CDR3: TGTGCCACCAGCAGACGACAGGGGGCTACCGGGGAGCTGTTTTTT. V is TRBV15 and J is TRBJ2-2; 10 bases fit TRBD1. The V segment lost 2 bases and the J segment 5 bases; nucleotides outside the gene matches: 2. The CDR3 covers 15 residues. Germline V lookup: CDR1 LNHNV, CDR2 YYDKDF (reference sequence).

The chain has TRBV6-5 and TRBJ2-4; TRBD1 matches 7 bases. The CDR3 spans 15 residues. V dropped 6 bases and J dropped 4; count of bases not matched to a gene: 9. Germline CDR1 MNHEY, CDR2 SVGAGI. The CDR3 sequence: CASRGPGTAKNIQYF. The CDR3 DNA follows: TGTGCCAGCAGAGGCCCCGGGACAGCGAAAAACATTCAGTACTTC.

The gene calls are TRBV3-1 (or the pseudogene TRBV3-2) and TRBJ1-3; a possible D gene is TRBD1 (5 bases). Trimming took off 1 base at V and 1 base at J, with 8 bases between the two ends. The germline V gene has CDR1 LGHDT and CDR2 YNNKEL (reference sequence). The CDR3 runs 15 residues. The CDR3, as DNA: TGTGCCAGCAGCCAAGCCGGGGGTTCTGGAAACACCATATATTTT. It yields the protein CASSQAGGSGNTIYF.

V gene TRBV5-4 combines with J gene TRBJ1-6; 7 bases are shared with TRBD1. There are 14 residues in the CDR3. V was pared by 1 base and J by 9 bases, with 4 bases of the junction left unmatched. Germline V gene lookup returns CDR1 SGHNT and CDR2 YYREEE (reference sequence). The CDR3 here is CASSLFAGGSPLHF. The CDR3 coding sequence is TGTGCCAGCAGCTTGTTTGCAGGGGGTTCACCCCTCCACTTT.

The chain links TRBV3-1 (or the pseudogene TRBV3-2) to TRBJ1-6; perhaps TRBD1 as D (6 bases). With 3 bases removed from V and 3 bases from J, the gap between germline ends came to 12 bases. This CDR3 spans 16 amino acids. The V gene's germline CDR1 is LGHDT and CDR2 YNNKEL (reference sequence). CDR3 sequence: CASSQARDNYNSPLHF. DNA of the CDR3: TGTGCCAGCAGCCAGGCAAGGGACAACTATAATTCACCCCTCCACTTT.

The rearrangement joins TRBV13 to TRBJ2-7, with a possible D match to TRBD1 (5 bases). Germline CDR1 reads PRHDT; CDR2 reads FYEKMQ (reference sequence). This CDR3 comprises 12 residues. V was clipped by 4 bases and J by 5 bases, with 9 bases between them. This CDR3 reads CASSSQGNEQYF. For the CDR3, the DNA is TGTGCCAGCAGCTCCCAGGGAAACGAGCAGTACTTC.

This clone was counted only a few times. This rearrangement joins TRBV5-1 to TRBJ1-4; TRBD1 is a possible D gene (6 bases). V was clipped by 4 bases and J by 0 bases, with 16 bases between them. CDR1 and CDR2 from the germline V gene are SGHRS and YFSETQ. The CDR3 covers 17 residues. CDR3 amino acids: CASSRTQGSSTNEKLFF. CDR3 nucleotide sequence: TGCGCCAGCAGCCGAACGCAGGGGTCGTCAACTAATGAAAAACTGTTTTTT.

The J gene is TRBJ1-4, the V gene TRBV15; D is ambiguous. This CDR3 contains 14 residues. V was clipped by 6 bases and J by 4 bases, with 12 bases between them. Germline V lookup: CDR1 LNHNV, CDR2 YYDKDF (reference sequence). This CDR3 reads CATSSGSINEKLFF. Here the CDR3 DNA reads TGTGCCACCAGTTCGGGCAGCATTAATGAAAAACTGTTTTTT.

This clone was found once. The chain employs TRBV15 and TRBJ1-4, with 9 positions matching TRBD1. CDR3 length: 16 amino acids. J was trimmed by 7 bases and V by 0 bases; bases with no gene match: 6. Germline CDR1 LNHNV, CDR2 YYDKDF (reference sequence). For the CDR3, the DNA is TGTGCCACCAGCAGAGATCGGACAGGGGTTATTGAAAAACTGTTTTTT. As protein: CATSRDRTGVIEKLFF.

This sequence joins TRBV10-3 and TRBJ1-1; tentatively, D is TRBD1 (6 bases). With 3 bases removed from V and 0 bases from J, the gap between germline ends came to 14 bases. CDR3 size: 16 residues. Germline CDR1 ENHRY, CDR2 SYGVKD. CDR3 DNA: TGTGCCATCAGTGACAGGTCGACAGGAATGAACACTGAAGCTTTCTTT. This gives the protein CAISDRSTGMNTEAFF.

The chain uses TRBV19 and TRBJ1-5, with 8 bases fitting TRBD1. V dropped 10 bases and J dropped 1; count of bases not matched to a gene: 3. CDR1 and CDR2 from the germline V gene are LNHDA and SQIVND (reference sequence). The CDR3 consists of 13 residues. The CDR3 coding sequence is TGTGCCACCGACAGGGGAAGCAATCAGCCCCAGCATTTT. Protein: CATDRGSNQPQHF.

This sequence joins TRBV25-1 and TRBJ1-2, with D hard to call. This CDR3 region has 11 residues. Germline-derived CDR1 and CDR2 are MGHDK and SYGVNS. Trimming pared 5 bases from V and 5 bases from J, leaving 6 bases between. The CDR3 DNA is TGTGCCAGCAGTTCCGGGTATGGCTACACCTTC. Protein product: CASSSGYGYTF.

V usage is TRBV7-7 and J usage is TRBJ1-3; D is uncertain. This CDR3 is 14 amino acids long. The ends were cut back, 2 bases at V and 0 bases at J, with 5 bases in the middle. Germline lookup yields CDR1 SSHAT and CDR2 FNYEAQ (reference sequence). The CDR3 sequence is CASSLSPSGNTIYF. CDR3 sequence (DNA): TGTGCCAGCAGCTTAAGTCCCTCTGGAAACACCATATATTTT.

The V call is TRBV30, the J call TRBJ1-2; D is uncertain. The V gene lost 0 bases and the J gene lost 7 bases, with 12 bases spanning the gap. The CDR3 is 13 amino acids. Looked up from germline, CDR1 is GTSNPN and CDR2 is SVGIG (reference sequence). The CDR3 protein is CAWSVPPWGGYTF. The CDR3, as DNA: TGTGCCTGGAGTGTACCACCCTGGGGTGGCTACACCTTC.

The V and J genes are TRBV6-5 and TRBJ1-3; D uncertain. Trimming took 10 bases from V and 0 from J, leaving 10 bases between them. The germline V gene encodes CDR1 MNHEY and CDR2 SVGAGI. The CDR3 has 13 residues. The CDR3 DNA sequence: TGTGCCACCCAGGACCCCTCTGGAAACACCATATATTTT. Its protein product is CATQDPSGNTIYF.